In this sample, the clone carrying this T cell receptor (beta chain) turned up a few times. This entry comes from a study of T-cell reconstitution after alpha-beta-depleted transplantation in children. Unique molecular identifiers were used in preparing the TCRbeta library. Using its own MiXCR run on the PCR reads, TCRdb lists one record per CDR3 protein. Here the sample spans some 390,000 distinct CDR3 sequences, roughly 20% being singletons. Germline CDR1 DFQATT, CDR2 SNEGSKA (reference sequence). V was shortened by 0 bases and J by 8 bases, with 7 bases between the two germline ends. The CDR3 has 12 residues.

The V call is TRBV20-1, the J call TRBJ1-4; unclear D gene. Source: PBMCs from the stem cell graft donor, taken from the stem cell graft. This receptor was obtained from a human donor who donated a stem cell graft to a child with acute myeloid leukemia. The CDR3 sequence is CSARDDREKLFF. As DNA, the CDR3 is TGCAGTGCTAGAGATGATCGGGAAAAACTGTTTTTT.